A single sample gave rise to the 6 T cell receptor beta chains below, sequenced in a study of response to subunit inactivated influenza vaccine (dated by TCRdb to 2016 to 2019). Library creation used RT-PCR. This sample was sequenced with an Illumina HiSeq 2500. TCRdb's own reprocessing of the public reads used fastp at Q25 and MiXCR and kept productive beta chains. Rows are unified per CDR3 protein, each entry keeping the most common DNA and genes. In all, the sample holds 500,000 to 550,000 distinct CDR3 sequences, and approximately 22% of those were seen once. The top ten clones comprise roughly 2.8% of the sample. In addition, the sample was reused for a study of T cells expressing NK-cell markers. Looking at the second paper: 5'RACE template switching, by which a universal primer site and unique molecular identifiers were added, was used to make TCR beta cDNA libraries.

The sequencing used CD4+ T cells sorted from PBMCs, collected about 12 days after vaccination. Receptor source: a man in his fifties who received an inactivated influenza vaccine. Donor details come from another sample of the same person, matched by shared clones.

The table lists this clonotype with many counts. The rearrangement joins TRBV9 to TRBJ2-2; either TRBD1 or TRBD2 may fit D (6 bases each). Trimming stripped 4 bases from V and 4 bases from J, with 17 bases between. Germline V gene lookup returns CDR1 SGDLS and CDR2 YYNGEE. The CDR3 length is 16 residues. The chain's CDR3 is CASSPRGVLSTGELFF. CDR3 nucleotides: TGTGCCAGCAGCCCTAGGGGGGTTTTGAGCACCGGGGAGCTGTTTTTT.

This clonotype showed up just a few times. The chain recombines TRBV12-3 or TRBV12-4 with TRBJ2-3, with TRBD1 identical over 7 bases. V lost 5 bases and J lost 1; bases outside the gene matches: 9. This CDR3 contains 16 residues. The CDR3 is CASSVRGLRGTDTQYF. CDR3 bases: TGTGCCAGCAGTGTTAGGGGGCTTAGGGGCACAGATACGCAGTATTTT.

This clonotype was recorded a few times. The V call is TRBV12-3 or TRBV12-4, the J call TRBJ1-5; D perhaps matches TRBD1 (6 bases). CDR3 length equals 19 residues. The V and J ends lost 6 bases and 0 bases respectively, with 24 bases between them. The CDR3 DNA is TGTGCCAGCAGACGCCACGGCAGGGGCCTGCTTTATAGCAATCAGCCCCAGCATTTT. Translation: CASRRHGRGLLYSNQPQHF.

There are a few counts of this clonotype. The CDR3 sequence is CASSLGAGPETQYF. For the CDR3, the DNA is TGTGCCAGCAGCTTAGGAGCGGGACCGGAGACCCAGTACTTC. The rearrangement links TRBV11-2 to TRBJ2-5; 7 bases are a match to TRBD2. Germline CDR1 SGHAT, CDR2 FQNNGV. J gave up 5 bases and V 1 base, and 4 bases lay outside the gene matches. CDR3 length equals 14 residues.

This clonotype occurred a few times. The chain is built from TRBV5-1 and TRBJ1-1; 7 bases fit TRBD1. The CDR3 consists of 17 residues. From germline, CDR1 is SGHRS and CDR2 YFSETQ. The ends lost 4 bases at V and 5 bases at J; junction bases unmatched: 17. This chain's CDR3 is CASSPRQGPTRGTEAFF. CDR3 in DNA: TGCGCCAGCAGCCCCCGACAGGGCCCGACCCGGGGGACTGAAGCTTTCTTT.

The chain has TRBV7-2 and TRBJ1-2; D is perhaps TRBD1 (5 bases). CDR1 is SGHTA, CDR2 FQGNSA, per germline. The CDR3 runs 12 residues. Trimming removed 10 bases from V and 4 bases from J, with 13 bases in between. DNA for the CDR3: TGTGCCACTAGGGACGGTGGCTATGGCTACACCTTC. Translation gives CATRDGGYGYTF.